The sequence of this T cell receptor (beta chain) was determined in a study of T cell responses to AZD1222 COVID-19 vaccine. The study's findings and limits: Scientists sampled the repertoires only once the peak T cell response had passed. Nearly half of spike-specific TCRs reportedly target unmutated variant regions. Donors were mostly white British, more females; clonal diversity possibly underestimated.

A word on this clone: Its antigen remains unknown.

Method: immunoSEQ multiplex PCR; TCRdb's copy keeps in-frame clones and lacks some. The data contain around 96,000 clones, 86% of them seen just once; the ten biggest clones take up more than 5%. Germline V lookup: CDR1 SGHDT, CDR2 YYEEEE. V lost 6 bases and J lost 2, with 18 bases in between. The CDR3 has 15 amino acids. The sequence was collected from an adult who received the AZD1222 COVID-19 vaccine. The rearrangement joins TRBV5-6 to TRBJ2-7; D could derive from TRBD1 or TRBD2 (7 bases each). The sequenced sample was peripheral blood, obtained 28 days after the second AZD1222 dose. The CDR3 DNA is TGTGCCAGCACCTCAACAGGGGCGGGGGCCTACGAGCAGTACTTC. Translating gives CASTSTGAGAYEQYF.